The 9 T cell receptor beta chains below were found in one sample sequenced in a study of monozygotic twins with inflammatory bowel disease. TCRdb reanalyzed the 5' RACE reads and collapses them to one entry per CDR3 protein, without DNA. Its table lists tens of thousands of distinct CDR3 sequences. The sequenced sample consisted of blood. The receptors stem from a human donor with ulcerative colitis or Crohn's disease, or a healthy co-twin of an affected twin (not recorded which).

The chain uses TRBV11-2 and TRBJ2-2. CDR1 is SGHAT, CDR2 FQNNGV, per germline. The CDR3 sequence is 17 residues long. CDR3: CASSLDQKTRRTGELFF.

This chain connects TRBV4-2 to TRBJ2-2; the TCRdb D gene call, TRBD2, has no DNA to confirm it. The length of the CDR3 is 15 residues. From germline, CDR1 is LGHNA and CDR2 YNFKEQ. CDR3 in amino acids: CASSQVRGVGGELFF.

The CDR3 sequence is CASSQGWGFRTGELFF. The chain is built from TRBV4-1 and TRBJ2-2; without DNA, the TCRdb call of TRBD1 cannot be checked. In germline, CDR1 is MGHRA, CDR2 YSYEKL. CDR3 size: 16 residues.

The chain is built from TRBV6-6 and TRBJ2-3. The CDR3 extends over 11 amino acids. CDR1 and CDR2 (germline): MNHNY, SVGAGI (reference sequence). This CDR3 is CASRELDTQYF.

This chain uses TRBV5-4 with TRBJ2-3; TCRdb indicates TRBD2, and absent DNA this call remains unverified. This CDR3 is 17 amino acids long. Germline V gives CDR1 SGHNT, CDR2 YYREEE (reference sequence). The CDR3 here is CASSRGLAGGSADTQYF.

This chain joins TRBV20-1 and TRBJ2-7; absent DNA, TCRdb's TRBD1 call cannot be checked. Per germline, CDR1 DFQATT and CDR2 SNEGSKA (reference sequence). The CDR3 runs to 14 residues. CDR3 loop: CSARKGEGFYEQYF.

This sequence joins TRBV5-8 and TRBJ2-7; checking the TCRdb D call of TRBD1 is not possible without DNA. The V gene's germline CDR1 is SGHTS and CDR2 YDEGEE. There are 15 residues in the CDR3. The CDR3 reads CASSHPQGSSYEQYF.

The V call is TRBV6-5, the J call TRBJ1-5. Germline CDR1 reads MNHEY; CDR2 reads SVGAGI. There are 15 residues in the CDR3. This CDR3 is CASSYSFQPNQPQHF.

This rearrangement joins TRBV4-3 to TRBJ2-2; there is no DNA to check the TCRdb D call of TRBD1. The germline CDR1 and CDR2 sequences are LGHNA and YSLEER. This CDR3 region has 14 residues. CDR3 region: CASSQIQGTGELFF.